A single sample gave rise to the 30 T cell receptor beta chains below, sequenced in a study of shared clonotypes between healthy human individuals (dated by TCRdb to about 2020). The library was generated by the immunoSEQ multiplex PCR assay. Not all clones reach the TCRdb copy of this immuneACCESS table, which keeps in-frame sequences only. Checked studies attribute under half of the gap to unresolved V genes and leave the rest unexplained. Here the sample has about 2.3 million clones; 80% to 95% occur a single time. About 0.36% of the sample lies in the top ten. Sequencing was carried out using naive CD4+ T cells from PBMCs. In the paper's terms, the cell subset or site label means: CD45RA+ positively selected. The receptors shown here come from a man aged 18 to 30 in good health. Some clones in this sample may be carry-over from other donors' samples.

The CDR3 region is CASSISLTRQETQYF. DNA for the CDR3: TGTGCCAGCAGTATATCTTTAACGCGTCAAGAGACCCAGTACTTC. V and J are TRBV6-1 and TRBJ2-5, with D hard to call. The CDR3 consists of 15 residues. Trimming left V 5 bases short and J 2 bases short, with 15 bases between. Germline assignment: CDR1 MNHNS and CDR2 SASEGT.

Turning to this clone: Other DNA sequences in the same sample also yield this CDR3. The genes are TRBV6-1 and TRBJ1-4; 7 nucleotides align to TRBD1. Trimming removed 5 bases from V and 8 bases from J; junction bases left unmatched: 5. Per germline, CDR1 MNHNS and CDR2 SASEGT. The CDR3 is 13 amino acids. Here the CDR3 DNA reads TGTGCCAGCAGTCGGCAGGGGGGAGAAAAACTGTTTTTT. This sequence encodes CASSRQGGEKLFF.

This clone occurred a few times. J is TRBJ1-5 and V is TRBV18, with a weak D call TRBD1 (6 bases). From germline, CDR1 is KGHSH and CDR2 LQKENI. This CDR3 comprises 13 residues. V lost 4 bases to trimming and J lost 7 bases, with 11 bases between them. CDR3: CASSQAQGQPQHF. The CDR3 DNA follows: TGTGCCAGCTCACAGGCACAGGGACAGCCCCAGCATTTT. The entire variable domain, with the rest obtained from reference TRBV18 and TRBJ1-5, is as follows: NAGVMQNPRHLVRRRGQEARLRCSPMKGHSHVYWYRQLPEEGLKFMVYLQKENIIDESGMPKERFSAEFPKEGPSILRIQQVVRGDSAAYFCASSQAQGQPQHFGDGTRLSIL.

V usage is TRBV20-1 and J usage is TRBJ1-2; tentatively, D is TRBD1 (6 bases). In germline, CDR1 is DFQATT, CDR2 SNEGSKA (reference sequence). Trimming took 6 bases from V and 10 from J, leaving 15 bases between them. The CDR3 spans 11 residues. The CDR3 DNA reads as TGCAGTGCCCCATGGGGGCGGGACTACACCTTC. It is translated as CSAPWGRDYTF.

The DNA for the CDR3 is TGTGCCAGCACCAAAGGACTAGCGGCCCTTGGAGAGACCCAGTACTTC. This sequence encodes CASTKGLAALGETQYF. The chain is built from TRBV2 and TRBJ2-5, with 10 bases fitting TRBD2. The CDR3 is made up of 16 amino acids. Germline V CDR1 and CDR2: SNHLY, FYNNEI. V shed 7 bases and J 4 bases; nucleotides not matched to a gene: 12.

Remarks on this clone: The same CDR3 also results from other DNA sequences found in this sample. The V and J genes are TRBV18 and TRBJ1-1; no reliable D call. The germline V gene has CDR1 KGHSH and CDR2 LQKENI. Trimming pared 0 bases from V and 0 bases from J, leaving 8 bases between. The CDR3 has 15 residues. Here the CDR3 DNA reads TGTGCCAGCTCACCACCGGCAGGTTTGAACACTGAAGCTTTCTTT. Amino acid sequence: CASSPPAGLNTEAFF.

The chain carries TRBV18 and TRBJ2-7, with D possibly TRBD1 on 6 matching bases. CDR3 length: 17 amino acids. V was clipped by 0 bases and J by 2 bases, with 17 bases between them. Germline loops: CDR1 KGHSH, CDR2 LQKENI. CDR3 coding DNA: TGTGCCAGCTCACCACCGGGATCCCGCAGGGGCGCCTACGAGCAGTACTTC. Amino acids: CASSPPGSRRGAYEQYF.

The chain has TRBV28 and TRBJ1-2; TRBD1 is a possible D gene (5 bases). The CDR3 consists of 15 residues. V was pared by 4 bases and J by 1 base, with 13 bases between. The germline V gene encodes CDR1 MDHEN and CDR2 SYDVKM. The CDR3 here is CASSSGWDFNYGYTF. Written as DNA, the CDR3 is TGTGCCAGCAGTTCAGGGTGGGACTTTAACTATGGCTACACCTTC.

The chain recombines TRBV9 with TRBJ2-3; 12 nucleotides line up with TRBD2. The germline gives CDR1 SGDLS, CDR2 YYNGEE. The CDR3 runs to 14 residues. With 6 bases clipped from V and 8 bases from J, the junction kept 7 bases outside the gene matches. DNA of the CDR3: TGTGCCAGCACTATGACTAGCGGGAGATCTACGCAGTATTTT. It is translated as CASTMTSGRSTQYF.

V and J are TRBV12-5 and TRBJ1-2; D gene unclear. Germline V gene lookup returns CDR1 LGHNT and CDR2 FRNRAP. The ends were cut back, 2 bases at V and 1 base at J, with 8 bases in the middle. There are 14 residues in the CDR3. The CDR3 DNA reads as TGTGCTAGTGGTTTGAGCGGCCGTAACTATGGCTACACCTTC. Translation: CASGLSGRNYGYTF.

The chain joins TRBV5-8 to TRBJ1-2; D is uncertain. The length of the CDR3 is 14 residues. Trimming took off 1 base at V and 4 bases at J, with 11 bases between the two ends. The germline V gene has CDR1 SGHTS and CDR2 YDEGEE. The DNA for the CDR3 is TGTGCCAGCAGCTTGTACCCGGGAGGCTATGGCTACACCTTC. Translated, it gives CASSLYPGGYGYTF.

The chain joins TRBV2 to TRBJ1-5; D ambiguous. V was cut by 4 bases and J by 5 bases, with 24 bases left in between. The germline V gene encodes CDR1 SNHLY and CDR2 FYNNEI. The CDR3 spans 18 residues. CDR3 nucleotides: TGTGCCAGCAGTGTTCTTCCAGTCTGGAGGGAAGGCCATCAGCCCCAGCATTTT. This sequence encodes CASSVLPVWREGHQPQHF.

Worth noting for this clone: In the same sample, other DNA sequences code for this CDR3. The V and J genes are TRBV6-6 and TRBJ1-5; D not resolved. CDR1 is MNHNY, CDR2 SVGAGI, per germline (reference sequence). Trimming shortened V by 0 bases and J by 0 bases, and 6 bases separated the two germline ends. The CDR3 has 15 residues. CDR3 nucleotide sequence: TGTGCCAGCAGTTACTCAGGAAATAGCAATCAGCCCCAGCATTTT. It is translated as CASSYSGNSNQPQHF.

V gene TRBV5-1 combines with J gene TRBJ2-1; 8 nucleotides match TRBD1. The CDR3 is 14 amino acids. The germline gives CDR1 SGHRS, CDR2 YFSETQ. The V gene end was trimmed by 0 bases and the J gene end by 9 bases; junction bases not matched to a gene: 5. CDR3 amino acids: CASSLGQGSREQFF. CDR3 coding DNA: TGCGCCAGCAGCTTGGGACAGGGGAGCCGTGAGCAGTTCTTC.

A single count supports this clone. V is TRBV25-1 and J is TRBJ2-3; D call uncertain. V was shortened by 6 bases and J by 3 bases, with 10 bases between the two germline ends. CDR1 and CDR2 from the germline V gene are MGHDK and SYGVNS. This CDR3 is 13 amino acids long. The DNA for the CDR3 is TGTGCCAGCAGAGCAACCGGAACAGATACGCAGTATTTT. Translation gives CASRATGTDTQYF.

Details on this clone: Other DNA sequences of this sample code for an identical CDR3. The chain couples TRBV2 to TRBJ2-7; D gene ambiguous. Germline V gives CDR1 SNHLY, CDR2 FYNNEI. This CDR3 has 10 amino acids. V dropped 4 bases and J dropped 7 bases, with 5 bases sitting between them. The CDR3 reads CASSVYEQYF. Here the CDR3 DNA reads TGTGCCAGCAGTGTATATGAGCAGTACTTC. The full variable domain, rest sourced from reference TRBV2 and TRBJ2-7, is EPEVTQTPSHQVTQMGQEVILRCVPISNHLYFYWYRQILGQKVEFLVSFYNNEISEKSEIFDDQFSVERPDGSNFTLKIRSTKLEDSAMYFCASSVYEQYFGPGTRLTVT.

This chain joins TRBV5-4 and TRBJ2-7; 8 nucleotides match TRBD1. V lost 1 base to trimming and J lost 3 bases; unmatched junction nucleotides: 3. Germline CDR1 reads SGHNT; CDR2 reads YYREEE (reference sequence). The CDR3 has 14 amino acids. The CDR3 nucleotides are TGTGCCAGCAGCTTGTTTGGGACAGGCTACGAGCAGTACTTC. Protein: CASSLFGTGYEQYF.

The V gene is TRBV5-1, the J gene TRBJ2-5; D remains ambiguous. The CDR3 loop spans 16 amino acids. Trimming pared 3 bases from V and 4 bases from J, leaving 19 bases between. Germline-derived CDR1 and CDR2 are SGHRS and YFSETQ. CDR3 loop: CASSSQIGPMRETQYF. The CDR3 DNA reads TGCGCCAGCAGCTCCCAAATAGGCCCGATGAGAGAGACCCAGTACTTC.

With regard to this clone: Other DNA sequences in the sample encode the same CDR3. CDR3 amino acids: CASSLALGFSGNTIYF. In DNA form, the CDR3 reads TGTGCCAGCAGCTTAGCGCTGGGGTTCTCTGGAAACACCATATATTTT. This rearrangement joins TRBV7-9 to TRBJ1-3; no clear D. The length of the CDR3 is 16 residues. Germline V gene sequence: CDR1 SEHNR, CDR2 FQNEAQ (reference sequence). V was clipped by 0 bases and J by 0 bases, with 9 bases between them.

The chain is built from TRBV30 and TRBJ2-3, with TRBD2 identical over 12 bases. The CDR3 is 17 amino acids. The germline V gene has CDR1 GTSNPN and CDR2 SVGIG (reference sequence). The V segment lost 0 bases and the J segment 4 bases; nucleotides outside the gene matches: 8. This CDR3 reads CAWSVERTSGIPDTQYF. The CDR3 DNA sequence: TGTGCCTGGAGTGTAGAAAGGACTAGCGGGATCCCAGATACGCAGTATTTT.

The chain combines TRBV29-1 with TRBJ2-1; D unresolved. The CDR3 has 12 amino acids. The V gene's germline CDR1 is SQVTM and CDR2 ANQGSEA. V lost 5 bases to trimming and J lost 5 bases, with 10 bases between them. CDR3 DNA: TGCAGCGTTCTCCACTATGACAATGAGCAGTTCTTC. Amino acid sequence: CSVLHYDNEQFF.

This sequence joins TRBV4-3 and TRBJ1-2, with TRBD1 as a possible D gene (5 bases). Germline V gene sequence: CDR1 LGHNA, CDR2 YSLEER. This CDR3 is 14 amino acids long. V was cut by 0 bases and J by 8 bases, with 13 bases left in between. The CDR3 nucleotides are TGCGCCAGCAGCCAAGATCGGGGGACTGAGGGCTACACCTTC. This sequence encodes CASSQDRGTEGYTF.

The chain has TRBV10-3 and TRBJ2-1; a possible D gene is TRBD2 (6 bases). This CDR3 has 21 residues. Deletions cut 4 bases from V and 0 bases from J, with 28 bases between. Germline V lookup: CDR1 ENHRY, CDR2 SYGVKD. The CDR3 loop is CAISGRTYGRGTPSSYNEQFF. The CDR3 bases are TGTGCCATCAGTGGTAGGACTTATGGGCGGGGCACCCCGAGCTCCTACAATGAGCAGTTCTTC.

This chain uses TRBV7-9 with TRBJ2-2; 8 positions agree with TRBD2. V was pared by 2 bases and J by 3 bases, with 11 bases of the junction left unmatched. This CDR3 comprises 18 residues. CDR1 is SEHNR and CDR2 is FQNEAQ in the germline V gene (reference sequence). The CDR3 sequence: CASSLNRRSGSYTGELFF. The CDR3 DNA sequence: TGTGCCAGCAGCTTAAACCGCAGAAGCGGGAGTTACACCGGGGAGCTGTTTTTT.

The chain has TRBV5-1 and TRBJ2-2, with 12 bases fitting TRBD1. CDR3 size: 17 residues. J lost 3 bases, V lost 9 bases, and 12 bases had no gene match. Germline lookup yields CDR1 SGHRS and CDR2 YFSETQ. The CDR3 spells CATFKIGDRGHTGELFF. CDR3 DNA: TGCGCCACATTTAAGATCGGGGACAGGGGGCACACCGGGGAGCTGTTTTTT. Together with reference TRBV5-1 and TRBJ2-2, the CDR3 gives the full variable domain: KAGVTQTPRYLIKTRGQQVTLSCSPISGHRSVSWYQQTPGQGLQFLFEYFSETQRNKGNFPGRFSGRQFSNSRSEMNVSTLELGDSALYLCATFKIGDRGHTGELFFGEGSRLTVL.

The J gene is TRBJ1-5, the V gene TRBV30; possible D gene TRBD1, 5 bases. CDR1 and CDR2 (germline): GTSNPN, SVGIG (reference sequence). The length of the CDR3 is 15 residues. V lost 0 bases to trimming and J lost 5 bases, with 14 bases between them. The CDR3 sequence is CAWSVLGRGDQPQHF. The CDR3 DNA sequence: TGTGCCTGGAGTGTCCTCGGGAGGGGCGATCAGCCCCAGCATTTT.

V usage is TRBV11-3 and J usage is TRBJ2-3; 13 bases map to TRBD2. Germline CDR1 and CDR2: SGHNT and YENEEA. The CDR3 is made up of 18 amino acids. With 0 bases clipped from V and 3 bases from J, the junction kept 6 bases outside the gene matches. CDR3 protein: CASSLERMGLAGTDTQYF. The CDR3 region has the DNA TGTGCCAGCAGCTTAGAGAGGATGGGACTAGCGGGAACAGATACGCAGTATTTT. Full variable domain (remainder filled in from reference TRBV11-3 and TRBJ2-3): EAGVVQSPRYKIIEKKQPVAFWCNPISGHNTLYWYLQNLGQGPELLIRYENEEAVDDSQLPKDRFSAERLKGVDSTLKIQPAELGDSAVYLCASSLERMGLAGTDTQYFGPGTRLTVL.

The chain employs TRBV2 and TRBJ1-5; D is unresolved. The CDR3 is made up of 14 amino acids. Germline CDR1 and CDR2: SNHLY and FYNNEI. V was pared by 4 bases and J by 2 bases, with 9 bases between. The CDR3 region is CASSGGARNQPQHF. CDR3 bases: TGTGCCAGCAGTGGCGGTGCCCGCAATCAGCCCCAGCATTTT.

The V and J genes are TRBV18 and TRBJ2-7, with 13 bases lining up with TRBD2. V was pared by 3 bases and J by 5 bases, with 7 bases of the junction left unmatched. This CDR3 has 16 amino acids. The V gene's germline CDR1 is KGHSH and CDR2 LQKENI. The CDR3 DNA follows: TGTGCCAGCTCACCCGGACTAGCGGGAGCTATAGACGAGCAGTACTTC. This codes for CASSPGLAGAIDEQYF.

With respect to this clone: The same CDR3 is also encoded by other DNA sequences in this sample. The chain links TRBV5-1 to TRBJ2-5; 9 nucleotides match TRBD1. Germline assignment: CDR1 SGHRS and CDR2 YFSETQ. The CDR3 loop spans 15 amino acids. V lost 1 base to trimming and J lost 1 base; unmatched junction nucleotides: 2. This CDR3 reads CASSLTGGFQETQYF. CDR3 DNA sequence: TGCGCCAGCAGCTTGACAGGGGGCTTCCAAGAGACCCAGTACTTC.